This T cell receptor beta chain is drawn from a study of cytomegalovirus exposure and HLA in healthy donors. Study-level findings and limits: Previously analyzed data showed that most TCR beta V segments were productive at a frequency of about 87% or about 30%. Based on reports, TCR beta sequences accurately predicted HLA-A and HLA-B alleles for most subjects. Presence/absence analysis assumed near-uniform sequencing depth across donors. The study listed under 200 cytomegalovirus-associated TCR beta chains.

PCR primers comprised 60 Vbeta and 13 Jbeta primers. Data came from immunoSEQ multiplex PCR; TCRdb stores just in-frame clones and leaves some out. The sample includes roughly 190,000 clones, around 80% of them seen just once. About this clone: Its antigen is still unknown.

The J segment lost 2 bases and the V segment lost 0 bases, leaving 7 bases of the junction unmatched. Germline V gene sequence: CDR1 SGHRS, CDR2 YFSETQ. The CDR3 extends over 18 amino acids. The clonotype was recovered from a woman in her 50s in good health and CMV-seronegative. The sample taken for sequencing was PBMCs. This chain links TRBV5-1 with TRBJ2-1, with 11 positions matching TRBD2. The CDR3 DNA follows: TGCGCCAGCAGCTTGGAGGTAGCGGGAGGGGTAACCTACAATGAGCAGTTCTTC. As protein: CASSLEVAGGVTYNEQFF.